This passage covers 13 T cell receptor beta chains from one sample sequenced in a study of T cell repertoires in cytomegalovirus infection (dated by TCRdb to the late 2010s). Instrument on record: Illumina HiSeq 1500. The public reads were run again by TCRdb, first through fastp at Q25 and then through MiXCR, and only productive beta chains were kept. Every distinct CDR3 protein forms one entry, paired with its most common genes and DNA. A total of under 500,000 distinct CDR3 sequences appear in this sample, approximately 46% of them only once. The top ten hold 43% of the sample. The treatment or condition label for this specimen denotes: in vitro stimulation with specific CMV peptide epitopes to enrich CMV-specific T cells. These TCRs are of unknown antigen specificity. This specimen was cultured PBMCs, taken from culture after CMV antigen stimulation. The receptor source for this set is a human donor in good health (CMV status not recorded). Some clones in this sample may be carry-over from other donors' samples.

The chain links TRBV12-3 or TRBV12-4 to TRBJ2-5; tentative D call: TRBD1 (6 bases). CDR3 length equals 17 residues. Between the trimmed V and J ends, which lost 4 bases and 5 bases, there was a span of 23 bases. In DNA, the CDR3 is TGTGCCAGCAGTTCCTTGGACAGCCGTGCAACGGGGGAGACCCAGTACTTC. It specifies CASSSLDSRATGETQYF.

In its sample, this clonotype was seen a few times. The chain combines TRBV6-2 or TRBV6-3 with TRBJ1-2; D gene ambiguous. V was clipped by 8 bases and J by 2 bases, with 18 bases between them. The length of the CDR3 is 15 residues. Germline V gene lookup returns CDR1 MNHEY and CDR2 SVGEGT. The CDR3 region is CASGTSRPGNYGYTF. The CDR3 coding sequence is TGTGCCAGCGGCACAAGTCGGCCGGGGAACTATGGCTACACCTTC.

This clonotype appeared a single time. The chain uses TRBV4-1 and TRBJ2-2; 7 nucleotides match TRBD1. The V gene's germline CDR1 is MGHRA and CDR2 YSYEKL. Losses at the gene ends were 0 bases for V and 3 bases for J; bases not matched to a gene: 4. The CDR3 has 16 amino acids. In nucleotides, the CDR3 is TGCGCCAGCAGCCAAGATCCAGGGGGATACACCGGGGAGCTGTTTTTT. Translating it yields CASSQDPGGYTGELFF.

V is TRBV7-9 and J is TRBJ1-2, with D possibly TRBD1 on 5 matching bases. Per germline, CDR1 SEHNR and CDR2 FQNEAQ (reference sequence). The V end was cut by 5 bases, the J end by 4 bases, with 11 bases between. CDR3 length: 13 residues. CDR3 coding DNA: TGTGCCAGCAGCCCTCTAGACAGCTATGGCTACACCTTC. This translates into CASSPLDSYGYTF.

This chain connects TRBV6-1 to TRBJ1-1; possibly TRBD1 for D (5 bases). The CDR3 sequence is 13 residues long. Germline-derived CDR1 and CDR2 are MNHNS and SASEGT. The V and J ends lost 7 bases and 4 bases respectively, with 13 bases between them. The CDR3 sequence is CASTGTGSTEAFF. CDR3 bases: TGTGCCAGCACCGGGACGGGGAGCACTGAAGCTTTCTTT.

The chain carries TRBV25-1 and TRBJ1-4; the D gene is possibly TRBD1 (6 bases). Germline V gene data show CDR1 as MGHDK and CDR2 as SYGVNS. Deletions cut 4 bases from V and 15 bases from J, with 12 bases between. This CDR3 spans 11 amino acids. CDR3 residues: CASSGRDIVFF. The CDR3 DNA sequence: TGTGCCAGCAGTGGCCGGGACATCGTGTTTTTT.

With respect to this clonotype: A junction end diverges from the germline sequence, so it may reflect a read error. The rearrangement uses TRBV6-1 and TRBJ2-7; tentatively, D is TRBD2 (5 bases). The CDR3 contains 12 residues. Germline loops: CDR1 MNHNS, CDR2 SASEGT. In DNA form, the CDR3 reads TGTGCCAGTAGTGTCGGGGTATACGAGCAGTACTTC. It codes for CASSVGVYEQYF.

The table lists this clonotype with a few counts. The rearrangement links TRBV11-2 to TRBJ2-3; 12 nucleotides line up with TRBD2. Germline lookup yields CDR1 SGHAT and CDR2 FQNNGV. The CDR3 has 16 amino acids. Unmatched junction bases numbered 4, after V lost 3 bases and J lost 3 bases. CDR3 nucleotides: TGTGCCAGCAGCTTCGAGCTAGCGGGGGGGACAGATACGCAGTATTTT. Its protein product is CASSFELAGGTDTQYF.

V and J are TRBV19 and TRBJ1-1; D is possibly TRBD1 (6 bases). Per germline, CDR1 LNHDA and CDR2 SQIVND (reference sequence). Trimming took 8 bases from V and 5 from J, leaving 21 bases between them. The CDR3 consists of 15 residues. The CDR3: CASWGPTTLRTEAFF. CDR3 nucleotide sequence: TGTGCCAGTTGGGGGCCGACGACGTTGCGTACTGAAGCTTTCTTT. The full variable domain, completed using reference TRBV19 and TRBJ1-1, is DGGITQSPKYLFRKEGQNVTLSCEQNLNHDAMYWYRQDPGQGLRLIYYSQIVNDFQKGDIAEGYSVSREKKESFPLTVTSAQKNPTAFYLCASWGPTTLRTEAFFGQGTRLTVV.

V usage is TRBV7-8 and J usage is TRBJ2-1; the D gene is possibly TRBD2 (6 bases). The CDR3 is 16 amino acids. In germline, CDR1 is SGHVS, CDR2 FQNEAQ. Deletions cut 5 bases from V and 3 bases from J, with 17 bases between. The DNA of the CDR3 is TGTGCCAGCAGCCCAGCTTATCGGGGGATCTACAATGAGCAGTTCTTC. It encodes CASSPAYRGIYNEQFF.

The rearrangement links TRBV7-2 to TRBJ2-7, with 8 nucleotides matching TRBD1. Germline lookup yields CDR1 SGHTA and CDR2 FQGNSA. CDR3 length: 13 residues. The V gene end was trimmed by 3 bases and the J gene end by 7 bases; junction bases not matched to a gene: 5. This CDR3 reads CASSFDRGGEQYF. The CDR3 DNA is TGTGCCAGCAGCTTCGACAGGGGAGGAGAGCAGTACTTC. The variable domain in full, completed from reference TRBV7-2 and TRBJ2-7, reads GAGVSQSPSNKVTEKGKDVELRCDPISGHTALYWYRQSLGQGLEFLIYFQGNSAPDKSGLPSDRFSAERTGGSVSTLTIQRTQQEDSAVYLCASSFDRGGEQYFGPGTRLTVT.

The V gene is TRBV6-1, the J gene TRBJ2-5, with a weak D call TRBD2 (6 bases). Germline V gene sequence: CDR1 MNHNS, CDR2 SASEGT. The CDR3 loop spans 13 amino acids. Trimming removed 5 bases at V and 6 bases at J, with 13 bases between. The DNA for the CDR3 is TGTGCCAGCAGTCCCGGTCGGGGGAAGACCCAGTACTTC. Amino acids: CASSPGRGKTQYF.

This clonotype was counted a few times. This chain joins TRBV12-3 or TRBV12-4 and TRBJ2-1; possible D gene TRBD1, 6 bases. V gave up 7 bases and J gave up 2 bases, with 15 bases separating them. The CDR3 extends over 15 amino acids. Here the CDR3 reads CASITQGGPYNEQFF. The CDR3 nucleotides are TGTGCCAGCATCACCCAAGGGGGACCCTACAATGAGCAGTTCTTC.